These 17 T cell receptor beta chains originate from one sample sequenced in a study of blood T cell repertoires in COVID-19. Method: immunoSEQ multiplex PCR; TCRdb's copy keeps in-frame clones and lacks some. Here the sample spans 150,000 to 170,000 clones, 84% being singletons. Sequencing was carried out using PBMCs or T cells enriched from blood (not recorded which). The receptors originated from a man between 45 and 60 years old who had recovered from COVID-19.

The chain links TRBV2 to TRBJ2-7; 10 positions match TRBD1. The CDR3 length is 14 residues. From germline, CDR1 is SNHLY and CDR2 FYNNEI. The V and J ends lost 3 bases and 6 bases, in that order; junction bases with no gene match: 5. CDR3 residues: CASSEGQGMGEQYF. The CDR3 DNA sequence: TGTGCCAGCAGTGAGGGACAGGGGATGGGCGAGCAGTACTTC.

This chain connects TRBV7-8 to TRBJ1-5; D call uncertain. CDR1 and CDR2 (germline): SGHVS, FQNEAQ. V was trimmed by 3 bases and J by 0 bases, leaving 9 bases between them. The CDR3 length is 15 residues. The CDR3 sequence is CASSLNTNSNQPQHF. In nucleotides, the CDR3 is TGTGCCAGCAGCTTGAACACTAATAGCAATCAGCCCCAGCATTTT. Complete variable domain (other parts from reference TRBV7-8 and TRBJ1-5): GAGVSQSPRYKVAKRGQDVALRCDPISGHVSLFWYQQALGQGPEFLTYFQNEAQLDKSGLPSDRFFAERPEGSVSTLKIQRTQQEDSAVYLCASSLNTNSNQPQHFGDGTRLSIL.

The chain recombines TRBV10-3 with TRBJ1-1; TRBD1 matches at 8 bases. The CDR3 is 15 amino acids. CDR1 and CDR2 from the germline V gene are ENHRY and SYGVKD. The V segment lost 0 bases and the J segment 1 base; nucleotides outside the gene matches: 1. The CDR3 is CAISESGQANTEAFF. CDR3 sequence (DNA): TGTGCCATCAGTGAGTCGGGACAGGCGAACACTGAAGCTTTCTTT.

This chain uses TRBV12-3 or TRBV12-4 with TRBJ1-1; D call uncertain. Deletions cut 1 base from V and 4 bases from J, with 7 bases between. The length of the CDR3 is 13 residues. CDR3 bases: TGTGCCAGCAGTTTAGGGTCGGGCACTGAAGCTTTCTTT. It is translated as CASSLGSGTEAFF.

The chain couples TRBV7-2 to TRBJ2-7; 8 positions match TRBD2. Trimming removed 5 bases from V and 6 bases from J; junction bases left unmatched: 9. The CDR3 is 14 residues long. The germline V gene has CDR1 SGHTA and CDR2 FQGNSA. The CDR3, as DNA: TGTGCCAGCAGCGCAATCGGGGGGGCCGGCGAGCAGTACTTC. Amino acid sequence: CASSAIGGAGEQYF. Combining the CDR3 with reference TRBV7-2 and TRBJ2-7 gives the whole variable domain GAGVSQSPSNKVTEKGKDVELRCDPISGHTALYWYRQSLGQGLEFLIYFQGNSAPDKSGLPSDRFSAERTGGSVSTLTIQRTQQEDSAVYLCASSAIGGAGEQYFGPGTRLTVT.

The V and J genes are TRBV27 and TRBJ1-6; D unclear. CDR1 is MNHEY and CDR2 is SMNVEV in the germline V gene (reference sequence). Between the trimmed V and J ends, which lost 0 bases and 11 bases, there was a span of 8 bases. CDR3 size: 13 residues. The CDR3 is CASSLSGRTPLHF. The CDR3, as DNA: TGTGCCAGCAGTTTATCGGGCAGAACACCCCTCCACTTT.

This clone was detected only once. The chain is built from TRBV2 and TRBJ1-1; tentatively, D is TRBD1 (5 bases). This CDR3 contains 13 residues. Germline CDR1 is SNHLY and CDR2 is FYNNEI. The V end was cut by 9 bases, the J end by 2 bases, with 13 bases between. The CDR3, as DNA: TGTGCCAGTACTGGACAACCCAACACTGAAGCTTTCTTT. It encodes CASTGQPNTEAFF.

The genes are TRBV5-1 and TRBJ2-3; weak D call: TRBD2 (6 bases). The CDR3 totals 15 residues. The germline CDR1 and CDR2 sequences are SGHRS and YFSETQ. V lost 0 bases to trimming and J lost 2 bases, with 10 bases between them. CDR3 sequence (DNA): TGCGCCAGCAGCTTGGATGGGGGGAACACAGATACGCAGTATTTT. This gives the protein CASSLDGGNTDTQYF.

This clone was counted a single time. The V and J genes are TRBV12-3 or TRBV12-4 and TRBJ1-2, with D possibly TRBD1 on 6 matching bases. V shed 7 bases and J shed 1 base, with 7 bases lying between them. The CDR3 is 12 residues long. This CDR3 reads CASKQGNYGYTF. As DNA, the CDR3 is TGTGCCAGCAAACAGGGTAACTATGGCTACACCTTC.

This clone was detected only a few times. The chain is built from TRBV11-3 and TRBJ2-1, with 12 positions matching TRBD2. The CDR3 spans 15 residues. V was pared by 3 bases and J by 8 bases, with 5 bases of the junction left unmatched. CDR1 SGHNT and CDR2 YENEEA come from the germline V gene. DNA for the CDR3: TGTGCCAGCAGCTTCGGACTAGCGGGGAGGTATGAGCAGTTCTTC. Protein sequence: CASSFGLAGRYEQFF.

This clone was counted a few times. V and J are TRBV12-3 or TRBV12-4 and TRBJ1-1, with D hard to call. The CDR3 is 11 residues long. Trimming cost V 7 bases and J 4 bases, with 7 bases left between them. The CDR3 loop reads CASKLSTEAFF. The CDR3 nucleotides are TGTGCCAGCAAGCTCTCCACTGAAGCTTTCTTT.

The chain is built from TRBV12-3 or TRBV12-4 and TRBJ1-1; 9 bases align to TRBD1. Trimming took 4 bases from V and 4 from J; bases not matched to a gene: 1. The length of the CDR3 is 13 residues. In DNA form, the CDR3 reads TGTGCCAGCAGTTACAGGGGGCGCACTGAAGCTTTCTTT. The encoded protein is CASSYRGRTEAFF.

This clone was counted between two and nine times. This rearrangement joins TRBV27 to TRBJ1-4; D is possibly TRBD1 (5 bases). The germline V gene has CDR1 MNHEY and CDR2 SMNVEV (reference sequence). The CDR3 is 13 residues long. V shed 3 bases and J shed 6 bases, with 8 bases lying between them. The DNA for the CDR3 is TGTGCCAGCAGTTTCTGGGGGGATGAAAAACTGTTTTTT. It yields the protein CASSFWGDEKLFF.

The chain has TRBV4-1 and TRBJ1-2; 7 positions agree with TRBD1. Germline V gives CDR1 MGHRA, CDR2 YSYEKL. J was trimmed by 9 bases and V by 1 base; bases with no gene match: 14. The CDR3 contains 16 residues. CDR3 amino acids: CASSQVRALDRDSYTF. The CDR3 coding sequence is TGCGCCAGCAGCCAAGTTCGCGCACTTGACAGGGATAGCTACACCTTC.

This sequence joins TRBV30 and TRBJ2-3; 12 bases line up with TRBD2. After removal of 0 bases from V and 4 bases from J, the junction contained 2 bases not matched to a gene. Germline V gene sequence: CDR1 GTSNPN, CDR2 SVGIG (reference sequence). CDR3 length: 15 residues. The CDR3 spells CAWSVPSGGADTQYF. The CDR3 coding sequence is TGTGCCTGGAGTGTACCTAGCGGGGGGGCAGATACGCAGTATTTT.

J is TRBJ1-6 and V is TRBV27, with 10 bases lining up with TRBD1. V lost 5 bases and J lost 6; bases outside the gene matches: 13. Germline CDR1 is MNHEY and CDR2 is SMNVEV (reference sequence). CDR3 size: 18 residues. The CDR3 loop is CASSRKTPGQGSNSPLHF. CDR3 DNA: TGTGCCAGCAGTCGAAAGACACCGGGACAGGGGTCTAATTCACCCCTCCACTTT.

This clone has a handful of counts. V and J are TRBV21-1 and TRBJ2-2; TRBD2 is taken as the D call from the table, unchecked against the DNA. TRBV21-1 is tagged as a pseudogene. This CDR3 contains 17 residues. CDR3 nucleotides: TGTGCCAGCAGAGTCGATAGCGGGGGGTGGGTCACCGGGGAGCTGTTTTTT. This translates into CASRVDSGGWVTGELFF.